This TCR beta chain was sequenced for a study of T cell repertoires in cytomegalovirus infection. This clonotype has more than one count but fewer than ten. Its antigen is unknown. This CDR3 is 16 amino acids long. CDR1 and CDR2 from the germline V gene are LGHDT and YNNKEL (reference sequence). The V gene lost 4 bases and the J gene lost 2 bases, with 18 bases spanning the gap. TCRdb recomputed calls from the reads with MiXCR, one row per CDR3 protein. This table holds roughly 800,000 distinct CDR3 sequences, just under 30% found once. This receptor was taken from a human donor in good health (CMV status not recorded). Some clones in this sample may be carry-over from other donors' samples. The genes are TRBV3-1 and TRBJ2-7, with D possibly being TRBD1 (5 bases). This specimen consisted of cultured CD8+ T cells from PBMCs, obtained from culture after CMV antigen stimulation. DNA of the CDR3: TGTGCCAGCAGCCCCCTTTTCGACAGAATAACCTACGAGCAGTACTTC. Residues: CASSPLFDRITYEQYF.